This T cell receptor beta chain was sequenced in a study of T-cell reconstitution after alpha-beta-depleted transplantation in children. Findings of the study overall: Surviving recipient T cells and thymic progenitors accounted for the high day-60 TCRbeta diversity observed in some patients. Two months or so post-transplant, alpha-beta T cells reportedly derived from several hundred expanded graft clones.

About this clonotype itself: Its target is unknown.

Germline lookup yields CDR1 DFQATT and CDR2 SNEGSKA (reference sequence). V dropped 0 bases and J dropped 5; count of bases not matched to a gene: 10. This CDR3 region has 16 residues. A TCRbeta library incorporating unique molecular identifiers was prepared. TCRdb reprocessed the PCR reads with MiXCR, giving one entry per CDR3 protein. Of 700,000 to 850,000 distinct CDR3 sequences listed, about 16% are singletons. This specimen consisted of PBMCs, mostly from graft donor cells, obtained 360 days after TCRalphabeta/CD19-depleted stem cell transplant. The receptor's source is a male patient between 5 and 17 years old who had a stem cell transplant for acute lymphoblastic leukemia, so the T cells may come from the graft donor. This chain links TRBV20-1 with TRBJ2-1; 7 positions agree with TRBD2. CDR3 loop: CSARDGRLAVHNEQFF. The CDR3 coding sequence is TGCAGTGCTAGAGATGGCAGGCTAGCGGTCCACAATGAGCAGTTCTTC.